This T cell receptor beta chain was sequenced in a study of blood T cell repertoires in COVID-19. The wider study: From T cells, B-cell-depleted T cells, or PBMCs came the material, which was cDNA or gDNA.

The CDR3 sequence is 15 residues long. From germline, CDR1 is SGHVS and CDR2 FQNEAQ. V gave up 5 bases and J gave up 4 bases; unmatched junction bases: 5. The repertoire was sequenced with immunoSEQ multiplex PCR; TCRdb's copy has only in-frame clones and lacks some. The sample has some 130,000 clones; approximately 86% are singletons. This chain uses TRBV7-8 with TRBJ2-2; 9 positions agree with TRBD1. The sequence was obtained from a woman aged 70 to 79 with COVID-19, enrolled during active disease. The sequencing sample was made of peripheral blood. CDR3 amino acids: CASSPGQGSTGELFF. In DNA form, the CDR3 reads TGTGCCAGCAGCCCGGGACAGGGTAGCACCGGGGAGCTGTTTTTT.